The 5 T cell receptor beta chains listed next were all sequenced from one sample in a study of blood T cell repertoires in COVID-19. Assay used: immunoSEQ multiplex PCR; TCRdb lists only in-frame clones, some missing. The sample carries approximately 92,000 clones, around 85% recorded once. What was sequenced was peripheral blood. All receptors come from a man aged 50-59 years with acute or convalescent COVID-19.

This chain joins TRBV18 and TRBJ2-3, with TRBD2 as a possible D gene (6 bases). Trimming stripped 0 bases from V and 5 bases from J, with 12 bases between. Germline CDR1 KGHSH, CDR2 LQKENI. CDR3 length equals 15 residues. The CDR3 DNA reads TGTGCCAGCTCACCACCGGGGGGTCCGAGAGATACGCAGTATTTT. It translates to CASSPPGGPRDTQYF.

V and J are TRBV29-1 and TRBJ1-1; tentative D call: TRBD1 (6 bases). The CDR3 extends over 16 amino acids. Germline loops: CDR1 SQVTM, CDR2 ANQGSEA. V lost 3 bases to trimming and J lost 0 bases, with 17 bases between them. The CDR3 coding sequence is TGCAGCGTTGAGACAGGAGTGGCCCCCATGAACACTGAAGCTTTCTTT. Its translation is CSVETGVAPMNTEAFF.

This rearrangement joins TRBV18 to TRBJ2-5; 10 nucleotides agree with TRBD1. The germline V gene encodes CDR1 KGHSH and CDR2 LQKENI. V lost 4 bases to trimming and J lost 2 bases; unmatched junction nucleotides: 7. CDR3 size: 16 residues. The CDR3 coding sequence is TGTGCCAGCTCACTCTCCGGGACAGGGGTACAAGAGACCCAGTACTTC. Its protein is CASSLSGTGVQETQYF.

The J gene is TRBJ2-1, the V gene TRBV6-4, with TRBD2 matching 7 bases. V trimming: 4 bases; J trimming: 9 bases; junction bases outside the gene matches: 6. Looked up from germline, CDR1 is MRHNA and CDR2 is SNTAGT. This CDR3 is 13 amino acids long. The CDR3 reads CASSGGRAAEQFF. The CDR3 bases are TGTGCCAGCAGTGGTGGGAGGGCCGCTGAGCAGTTCTTC.

This clone was seen a single time. This chain uses TRBV7-9 with TRBJ1-2, with 7 bases lining up with TRBD1. The ends lost 4 bases at V and 5 bases at J; junction bases unmatched: 10. The CDR3 contains 15 residues. CDR1 is SEHNR and CDR2 is FQNEAQ in the germline V gene (reference sequence). CDR3 amino acids: CASSSVGTDLYGYTF. The DNA for the CDR3 is TGTGCCAGCAGCTCCGTTGGGACAGACCTTTATGGCTACACCTTC.